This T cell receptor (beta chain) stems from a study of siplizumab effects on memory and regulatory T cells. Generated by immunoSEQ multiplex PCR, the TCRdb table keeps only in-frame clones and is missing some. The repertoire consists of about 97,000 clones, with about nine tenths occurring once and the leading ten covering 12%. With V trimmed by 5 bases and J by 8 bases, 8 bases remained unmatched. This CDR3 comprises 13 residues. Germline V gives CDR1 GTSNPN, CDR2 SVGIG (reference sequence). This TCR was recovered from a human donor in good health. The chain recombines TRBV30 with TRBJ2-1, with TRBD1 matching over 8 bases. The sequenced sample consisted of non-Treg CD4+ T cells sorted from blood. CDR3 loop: CAWGQGAWDEQFF. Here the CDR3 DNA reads TGTGCCTGGGGGCAGGGGGCTTGGGATGAGCAGTTCTTC.